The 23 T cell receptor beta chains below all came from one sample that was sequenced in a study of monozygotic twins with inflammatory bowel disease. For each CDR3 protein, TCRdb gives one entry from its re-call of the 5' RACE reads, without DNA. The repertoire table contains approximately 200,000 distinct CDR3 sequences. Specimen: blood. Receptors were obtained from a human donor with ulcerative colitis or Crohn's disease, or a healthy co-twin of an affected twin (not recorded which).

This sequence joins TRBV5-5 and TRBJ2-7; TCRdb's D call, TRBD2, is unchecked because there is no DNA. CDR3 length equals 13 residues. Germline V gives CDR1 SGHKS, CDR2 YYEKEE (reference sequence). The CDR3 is CASSLVRAIEQYF.

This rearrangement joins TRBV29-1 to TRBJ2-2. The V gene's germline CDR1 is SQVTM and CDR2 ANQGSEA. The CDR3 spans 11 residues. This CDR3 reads CSAHNTGELFF.

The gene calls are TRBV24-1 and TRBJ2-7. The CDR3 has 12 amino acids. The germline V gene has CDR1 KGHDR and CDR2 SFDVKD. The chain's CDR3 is CATSDPQYKQYF.

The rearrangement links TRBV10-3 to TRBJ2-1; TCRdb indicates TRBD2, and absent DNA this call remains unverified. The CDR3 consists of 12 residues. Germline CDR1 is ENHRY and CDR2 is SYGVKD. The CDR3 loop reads CATSPESGEQFF.

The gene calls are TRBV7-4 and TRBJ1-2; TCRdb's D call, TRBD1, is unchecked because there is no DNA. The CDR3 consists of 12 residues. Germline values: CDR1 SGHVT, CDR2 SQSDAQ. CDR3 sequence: CASSYRGVGYTF.

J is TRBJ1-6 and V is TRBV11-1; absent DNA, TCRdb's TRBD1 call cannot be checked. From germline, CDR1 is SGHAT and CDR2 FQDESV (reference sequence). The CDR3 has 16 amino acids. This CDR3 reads CASSALPTGRVSPLHF.

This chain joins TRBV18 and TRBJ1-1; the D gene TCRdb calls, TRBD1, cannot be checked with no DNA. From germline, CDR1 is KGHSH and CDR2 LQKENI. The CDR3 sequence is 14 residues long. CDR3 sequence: CASSDSRGGTEAFF.

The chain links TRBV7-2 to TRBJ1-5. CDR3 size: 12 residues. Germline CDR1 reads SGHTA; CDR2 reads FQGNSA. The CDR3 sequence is CASSFGDQPQHF.

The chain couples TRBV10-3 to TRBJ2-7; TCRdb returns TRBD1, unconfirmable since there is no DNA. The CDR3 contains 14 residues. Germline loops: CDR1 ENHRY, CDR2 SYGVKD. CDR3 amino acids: CAISETGTGFEQYF.

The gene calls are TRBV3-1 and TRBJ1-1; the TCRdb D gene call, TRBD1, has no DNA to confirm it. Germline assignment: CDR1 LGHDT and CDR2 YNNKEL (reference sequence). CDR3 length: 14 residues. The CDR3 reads CASSPLGRDTEAFF.

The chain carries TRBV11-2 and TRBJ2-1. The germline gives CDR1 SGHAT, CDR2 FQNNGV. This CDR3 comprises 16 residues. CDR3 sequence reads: CASSLAGGGSYNEQFF. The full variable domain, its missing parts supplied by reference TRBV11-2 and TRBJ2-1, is EAGVAQSPRYKIIEKRQSVAFWCNPISGHATLYWYQQILGQGPKLLIQFQNNGVVDDSQLPKDRFSAERLKGVDSTLKIQPAKLEDSAVYLCASSLAGGGSYNEQFFGPGTRLTVL.

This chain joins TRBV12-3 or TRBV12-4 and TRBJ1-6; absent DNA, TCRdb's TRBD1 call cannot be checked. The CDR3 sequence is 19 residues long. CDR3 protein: CASTILREGQRRYNSPLHF.

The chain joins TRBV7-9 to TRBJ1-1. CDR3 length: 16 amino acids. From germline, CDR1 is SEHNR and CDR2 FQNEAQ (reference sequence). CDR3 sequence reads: CASSPKGRYMHTEAFF. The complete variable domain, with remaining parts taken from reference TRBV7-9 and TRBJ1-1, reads DTGVSQNPRHKITKRGQNVTFRCDPISEHNRLYWYRQTLGQGPEFLTYFQNEAQLEKSRLLSDRFSAERPKGSFSTLEIQRTEQGDSAMYLCASSPKGRYMHTEAFFGQGTRLTVV.

CDR3: CASSYSGLALSLGEQYF. The V call is TRBV6-5, the J call TRBJ2-7; TCRdb's assignment of TRBD2 cannot be checked, as there is no DNA. The CDR3 runs 17 residues. Germline lookup yields CDR1 MNHEY and CDR2 SVGAGI.

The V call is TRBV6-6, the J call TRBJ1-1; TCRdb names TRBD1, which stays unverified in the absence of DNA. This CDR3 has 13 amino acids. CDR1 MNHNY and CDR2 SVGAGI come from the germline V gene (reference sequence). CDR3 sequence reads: CASSGQRNTEAFF.

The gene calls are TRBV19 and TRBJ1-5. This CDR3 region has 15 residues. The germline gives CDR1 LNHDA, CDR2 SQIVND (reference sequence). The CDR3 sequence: CASLPSVNSNQPQHF.

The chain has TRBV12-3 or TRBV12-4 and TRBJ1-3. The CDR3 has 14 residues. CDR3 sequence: CASSLTASGNTIYF.

CDR3 amino acids: CASSRRQGTEAFF. The chain joins TRBV3-1 to TRBJ1-1; TCRdb reports TRBD1, a call that lacks DNA to check it against. The CDR3 covers 13 residues. Germline V gene data show CDR1 as LGHDT and CDR2 as YNNKEL (reference sequence).

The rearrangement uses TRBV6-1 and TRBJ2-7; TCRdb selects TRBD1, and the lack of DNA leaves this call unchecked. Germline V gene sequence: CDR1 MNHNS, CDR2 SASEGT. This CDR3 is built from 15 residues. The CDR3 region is CASSRGQGGTYEQYF.

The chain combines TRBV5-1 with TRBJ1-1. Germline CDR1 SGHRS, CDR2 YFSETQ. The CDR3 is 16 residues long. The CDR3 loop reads CASSSGARGQNTEAFF.

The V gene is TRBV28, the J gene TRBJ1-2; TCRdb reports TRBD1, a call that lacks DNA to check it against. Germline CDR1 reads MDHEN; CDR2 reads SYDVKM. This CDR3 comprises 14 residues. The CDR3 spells CASSLGTGVYGYTF.

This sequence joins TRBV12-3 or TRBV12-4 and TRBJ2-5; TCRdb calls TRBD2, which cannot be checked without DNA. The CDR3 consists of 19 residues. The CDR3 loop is CASSLAVSAGGRSKETQYF.

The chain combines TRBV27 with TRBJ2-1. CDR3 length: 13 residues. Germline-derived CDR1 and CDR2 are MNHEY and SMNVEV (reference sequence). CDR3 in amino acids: CASSLFGFNEQFF.